This TCR beta chain came from a study of blood T cell repertoires in COVID-19. Trimming took 0 bases from V and 1 from J, leaving 6 bases between them. The CDR3 runs to 14 residues. Germline V gene lookup returns CDR1 WSHSY and CDR2 SAAADI. Some clones are missing from TCRdb's copy, which holds only in-frame ones; the method was immunoSEQ multiplex PCR. The sample holds tens of thousands of clones, 80% seen once. The sequence came from a human donor in a cohort sampled during active COVID-19. Sequenced: peripheral blood. The chain combines TRBV10-2 with TRBJ1-1; D unresolved. CDR3 sequence: CASSESRGNTEAFF. CDR3 in DNA: TGCGCCAGCAGTGAGTCACGGGGGAACACTGAAGCTTTCTTT.